Reported below is one T cell receptor beta chain. What it binds is not known. V shed 4 bases and J shed 6 bases, with 14 bases lying between them. The CDR3 has 14 amino acids. Per germline, CDR1 SGHDT and CDR2 YYEEEE. This sample is drawn from a study of T-cell memory formation after mild COVID-19. At the level of the study: TCR clusters mostly belonged to single donors. Study-wide points: Contracting CD4+ clones lay largely in CM and EM, with CD8+ ones residing in EMRA. Some responding clones appeared in pre-infection memory, suggesting cross-reactive memory joined.

Researchers used 5'RACE with constant-segment primers to make TCR alpha and TCR beta cDNA libraries that carry sample barcodes and UMIs. TCRdb used MiXCR to reprocess the 5' RACE reads, holding one entry per CDR3 protein. The sample lists over 300,000 distinct CDR3 sequences, around 20% seen once, with around 20% in the top ten. This sequence joins TRBV5-6 and TRBJ2-1; the D gene is possibly TRBD1 (6 bases). The origin of this receptor is a man aged 18-30 years who had mild COVID-19 (a few samples of this study predate the infection). Cell type and time point are not known. Sample: PBMCs or a T cell subset sorted from them (not recorded which). The CDR3 DNA is TGTGCCAGCAGCCCCCGGACAGTGGTCAATGAGCAGTTCTTC. It is translated as CASSPRTVVNEQFF. Full variable domain (outside the CDR3, taken from reference TRBV5-6 and TRBJ2-1): DAGVTQSPTHLIKTRGQQVTLRCSPKSGHDTVSWYQQALGQGPQFIFQYYEEEERQRGNFPDRFSGHQFPNYSSELNVNALLLGDSALYLCASSPRTVVNEQFFGPGTRLTVL.